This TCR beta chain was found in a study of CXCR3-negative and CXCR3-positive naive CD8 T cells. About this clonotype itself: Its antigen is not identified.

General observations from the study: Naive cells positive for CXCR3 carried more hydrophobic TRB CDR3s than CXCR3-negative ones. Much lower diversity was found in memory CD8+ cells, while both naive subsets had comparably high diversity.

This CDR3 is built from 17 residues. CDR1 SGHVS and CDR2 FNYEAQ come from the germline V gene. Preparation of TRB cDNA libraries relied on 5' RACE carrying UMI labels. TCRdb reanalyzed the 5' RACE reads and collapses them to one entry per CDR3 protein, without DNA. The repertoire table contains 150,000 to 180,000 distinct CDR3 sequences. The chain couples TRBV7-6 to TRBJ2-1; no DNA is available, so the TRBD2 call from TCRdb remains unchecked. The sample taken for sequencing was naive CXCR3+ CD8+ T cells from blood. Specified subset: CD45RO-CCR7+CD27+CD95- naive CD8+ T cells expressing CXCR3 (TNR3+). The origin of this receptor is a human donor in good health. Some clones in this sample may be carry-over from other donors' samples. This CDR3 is CASSLGLAGESYNEQFF.